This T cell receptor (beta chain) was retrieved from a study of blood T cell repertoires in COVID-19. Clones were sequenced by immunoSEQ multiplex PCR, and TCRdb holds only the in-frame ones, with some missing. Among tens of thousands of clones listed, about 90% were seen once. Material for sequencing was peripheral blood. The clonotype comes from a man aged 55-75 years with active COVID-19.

DNA of the CDR3: TGTGCCAGCTCACCACTCCCGGGAGGGCCAGAAGAGACCCAGTACTTC. Translated, it gives CASSPLPGGPEETQYF. V is TRBV18 and J is TRBJ2-5; 8 bases line up with TRBD2. V was pared by 1 base and J by 3 bases, with 7 bases of the junction left unmatched. Germline CDR1 is KGHSH and CDR2 is LQKENI. The CDR3 sequence is 16 residues long.